Here is one T cell receptor (beta chain) with its context. The data were obtained in a study of PD-1 blockade in classical Hodgkin lymphoma. CDR1 MNHNY and CDR2 SVGAGI come from the germline V gene (reference sequence). The CDR3 spans 15 residues. V shed 7 bases and J 9 bases; nucleotides not matched to a gene: 13. TCRdb's copy holds only in-frame clones and misses some; the assay was immunoSEQ multiplex PCR. The table includes fewer than 50,000 clones, approximately 91% detected once. There was relapse after autologous stem cell transplantation in every patient, and there was variation in brentuximab vedotin exposure.

The chain joins TRBV6-6 to TRBJ2-3; 10 nucleotides match TRBD2. The sequencing here drew on peripheral blood mononuclear cells (PBMCs), taken at baseline. This TCR derives from a human donor with classical Hodgkin lymphoma. The CDR3: CASIELAGPRATQYF. The CDR3 coding sequence is TGTGCCAGCATCGAACTAGCGGGACCCAGAGCAACGCAGTATTTT.